Listed below are T cell receptor beta chains from one sample, sequenced in a study of blood T cell repertoires in COVID-19. The repertoire was sequenced with immunoSEQ multiplex PCR; TCRdb's copy has only in-frame clones and lacks some. The table includes 310,000 or so clones, around 89% detected once. Sequencing was carried out using peripheral blood. These receptors all come from a woman aged 45 to 65 with active or convalescent COVID-19. The CDR3 runs from the conserved cysteine through the conserved F or W. Each record gives: clone size, D gene, V gene, J gene, CDR3 protein, CDR3 DNA. The D gene is left open where the match is weak. The size of a clone is reported for some rows only, either as once, few or many, or as a class for expanded clones.

>.|TRBD1|TRBV6-5|TRBJ1-2
CASRKPGQGAYGYTF
TGTGCCAGCAGGAAACCGGGACAGGGGGCCTATGGCTACACCTTC
>.|TRBD2|TRBV7-9|TRBJ2-7
CASSFYGGSRAYEQYF
TGTGCCAGCAGCTTTTACGGCGGGAGTAGGGCCTACGAGCAGTACTTC
>few|TRBD2|TRBV7-8|TRBJ2-2
CASSPGTSGGTGELFF
TGTGCCAGCAGCCCCGGGACTAGCGGGGGTACCGGGGAGCTGTTTTTT
>once|TRBD1|TRBV7-2|TRBJ1-5
CASSTNRGNQPQHF
TGTGCCAGCAGCACCAACAGGGGGAATCAGCCCCAGCATTTT
>.|TRBD1|TRBV5-1|TRBJ1-6
CASRPGQFYNSPLHF
TGCGCCAGCAGACCGGGACAGTTCTATAATTCACCCCTCCACTTT
>.|.|TRBV5-4|TRBJ2-5
CASSLGSGQGGSWETQYF
TGTGCCAGCAGCTTGGGGTCAGGGCAGGGGGGCTCCTGGGAGACCCAGTACTTC
>.|TRBD2|TRBV18|TRBJ2-3
CASSPRTRGGDTQYF
TGTGCCAGCTCCCCCCGGACACGCGGGGGAGATACGCAGTATTTT
>.|.|TRBV3-1/TRBV3-2|TRBJ1-4
CASSQRATNEKLFF
TGTGCCAGCAGCCAGAGGGCAACTAATGAAAAACTGTTTTTT
>.|TRBD2|TRBV3-1/TRBV3-2|TRBJ2-5
CASSPSGGAGETQYF
TGTGCCAGCAGTCCCTCCGGGGGGGCTGGAGAGACCCAGTACTTC
>medium-sized|.|TRBV6-5|TRBJ1-5
CASSYSGRNNQPQHF
TGTGCCAGCAGTTACTCCGGCAGGAACAATCAGCCCCAGCATTTT
>.|TRBD2|TRBV20-1|TRBJ2-1
CSASAGDNEQFF
TGCAGTGCTAGTGCGGGGGACAATGAGCAGTTCTTC
>.|TRBD1|TRBV15|TRBJ2-7
CATSRDRGVREQYF
TGTGCCACCAGCCGGGACAGGGGGGTGAGGGAGCAGTACTTC
>.|.|TRBV11-2|TRBJ1-6
CASSSNPRQYNSPLHF
TGTGCCAGCAGCTCCAACCCGAGACAGTATAATTCACCCCTCCACTTT
>few|.|TRBV6-5|TRBJ1-4
CASSHLDSRGEKLFF
TGTGCCAGCAGCCACCTTGACTCCCGGGGTGAAAAACTGTTTTTT
>.|.|TRBV7-9|TRBJ1-2
CASSPGGTVYGYTF
TGTGCCAGCAGCCCGGGGGGTACAGTCTATGGCTACACCTTC
>.|.|TRBV6-6|TRBJ2-7
CASSYNTDPWEQYF
TGTGCCAGCAGTTATAATACAGACCCATGGGAGCAGTACTTC
>.|.|TRBV6-2/TRBV6-3|TRBJ1-5
CASSLTESNQPQHF
TGTGCCAGCAGCCTCACAGAGAGCAATCAGCCCCAGCATTTT
>.|.|TRBV19|TRBJ1-3
CASSITGTGNTIYF
TGTGCCAGTAGTATCACAGGAACTGGAAACACCATATATTTT
>.|TRBD2|TRBV2|TRBJ2-3
CASKPREGRADTQYF
TGTGCCAGCAAGCCCCGGGAGGGCCGGGCAGATACGCAGTATTTT
>few|TRBD2|TRBV7-6|TRBJ2-2
CASSLGVAGDGGELFF
TGTGCCAGCAGCTTAGGGGTAGCGGGAGATGGCGGGGAGCTGTTTTTT
>.|TRBD2|TRBV27|TRBJ2-7
CASSLASGYEQYF
TGTGCCAGCAGTTTAGCTAGCGGCTACGAGCAGTACTTC
>once|TRBD1|TRBV6-5|TRBJ2-7
CASSYSDRGFKYF
TGTGCCAGCAGTTACTCCGACAGGGGGTTTAAGTACTTC
>.|TRBD2|TRBV6-2/TRBV6-3|TRBJ2-7
CASSYPGGAKHEQYF
TGTGCCAGCAGTTACCCCGGGGGGGCGAAGCACGAGCAGTACTTC
>.|TRBD1|TRBV6-5|TRBJ2-7
CASRPRGTGEYEQYF
TGTGCCAGCAGACCCCGGGGAACAGGGGAGTACGAGCAGTACTTC
>once|.|TRBV3-1/TRBV3-2|TRBJ2-5
CASSLPPGSGETQYF
TGTGCCAGCAGCCTCCCCCCGGGGTCTGGGGAGACCCAGTACTTC
>.|TRBD2|TRBV5-1|TRBJ2-1
CASSPAGGLVNEQFF
TGCGCCAGCAGCCCAGCGGGGGGGCTTGTAAATGAGCAGTTCTTC
>.|.|TRBV9|TRBJ2-2
CASSVSRELAGELFF
TGTGCCAGCAGCGTTAGTCGGGAGTTAGCCGGGGAGCTGTTTTTT
>.|TRBD1|TRBV19|TRBJ1-5
CASTHRGVYSNQPQHF
TGTGCCAGTACCCACAGGGGCGTTTATAGCAATCAGCCCCAGCATTTT
>once|TRBD2|TRBV5-1|TRBJ2-3
CASSLEGIEGTSIRYF
TGCGCCAGCAGCTTGGAGGGAATTGAGGGGACTAGTATACGGTATTTT
>.|.|TRBV4-2|TRBJ2-6
CASSQVRGNSGANVLTF
TGTGCCAGCAGCCAAGTACGGGGGAACTCTGGGGCCAACGTCCTGACTTTC
>.|.|TRBV7-9|TRBJ2-1
CASSLASGLNNEQFF
TGTGCCAGCAGCTTAGCGAGCGGGCTCAACAATGAGCAGTTCTTC
>few|.|TRBV7-3|TRBJ1-6
CASSPGQSGAPLHF
TGTGCCAGCAGCCCTGGACAGTCCGGCGCACCCCTCCACTTT
>once|TRBD1|TRBV19|TRBJ1-2
CASSISGTGFYGYTF
TGTGCCAGTAGTATCTCCGGGACAGGGTTCTATGGCTACACCTTC
>.|TRBD1|TRBV6-6|TRBJ1-2
CASSYTPGQGYGYTF
TGTGCCAGCAGCTACACGCCGGGACAGGGCTATGGCTACACCTTC
>.|.|TRBV7-2|TRBJ2-1
CASSPGSYNEQFF
TGTGCCAGCAGCCCTGGGAGCTACAATGAGCAGTTCTTC
>once|TRBD1|TRBV6-1|TRBJ1-6
CASSEGGTGHNSPLHF
TGTGCCAGCAGTGAAGGAGGGACAGGGCATAATTCACCCCTCCACTTT
>.|TRBD2|TRBV27|TRBJ2-1
CASSSQETSGAYNEQFF
TGTGCCAGCAGTTCACAGGAAACTAGCGGGGCGTACAATGAGCAGTTCTTC
>once|.|TRBV7-6|TRBJ2-7
CASSLARTYEQYF
TGTGCCAGCAGCTTAGCGCGGACCTACGAGCAGTACTTC
>.|TRBD2|TRBV3-1/TRBV3-2|TRBJ2-1
CASSLRRLAGVNEQFF
TGTGCCAGCAGCTTAAGGAGACTAGCGGGGGTCAATGAGCAGTTCTTC
>.|TRBD1|TRBV5-1|TRBJ1-1
CASSQRTGAKTEAFF
TGCGCCAGCAGCCAGCGGACAGGGGCGAAAACTGAAGCTTTCTTT
>.|.|TRBV7-8|TRBJ2-3
CASSRDRTDTQYF
TGTGCCAGCAGCCGAGACAGGACAGATACGCAGTATTTT
>.|TRBD2|TRBV27|TRBJ2-1
CASSLLAGFSYNEQFF
TGTGCCAGCAGTTTATTAGCGGGATTCTCCTACAATGAGCAGTTCTTC
>.|TRBD2|TRBV18|TRBJ2-3
CASSPRGLAGDSDTQYF
TGTGCCAGCTCACCCCGGGGACTAGCCGGAGACTCAGATACGCAGTATTTT
>.|.|TRBV18|TRBJ1-1
CASSPREGGNTEAFF
TGTGCCAGCTCACCACGGGAGGGGGGAAACACTGAAGCTTTCTTT
>.|.|TRBV24-1|TRBJ2-1
CATSDPLSSYNEQFF
TGTGCCACCAGTGATCCACTAAGCTCCTACAATGAGCAGTTCTTC
>once|TRBD1|TRBV6-5|TRBJ2-4
CASRRTRQGYNIQYF
TGTGCCAGCAGGAGGACAAGACAGGGGTACAACATTCAGTACTTC
>.|TRBD2|TRBV6-2/TRBV6-3|TRBJ2-3
CASSYTLAGGSDTQYF
TGTGCCAGCAGTTACACACTAGCGGGGGGGTCAGATACGCAGTATTTT
>once|.|TRBV7-8|TRBJ1-2
CASSLYPSGLMRGYTF
TGTGCCAGCAGCTTATATCCTAGCGGCCTCATGAGGGGCTACACCTTC
>.|TRBD1|TRBV2|TRBJ1-5
CASTSAGGSNQPQHF
TGTGCCAGCACCTCAGCAGGGGGTAGCAATCAGCCCCAGCATTTT